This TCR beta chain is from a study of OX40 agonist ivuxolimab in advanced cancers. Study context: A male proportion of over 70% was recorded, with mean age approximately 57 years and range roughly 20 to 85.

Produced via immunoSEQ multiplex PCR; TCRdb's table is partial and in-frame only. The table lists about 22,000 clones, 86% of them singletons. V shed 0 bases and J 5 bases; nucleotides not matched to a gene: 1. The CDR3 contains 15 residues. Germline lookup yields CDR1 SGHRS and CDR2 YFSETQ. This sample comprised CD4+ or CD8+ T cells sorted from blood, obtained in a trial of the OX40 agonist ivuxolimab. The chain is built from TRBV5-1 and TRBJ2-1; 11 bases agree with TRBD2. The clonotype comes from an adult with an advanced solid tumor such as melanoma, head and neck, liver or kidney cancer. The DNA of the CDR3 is TGCGCCAGCAGCTTGGGACTAGCGGGAAACAATGAGCAGTTCTTC. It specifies CASSLGLAGNNEQFF.